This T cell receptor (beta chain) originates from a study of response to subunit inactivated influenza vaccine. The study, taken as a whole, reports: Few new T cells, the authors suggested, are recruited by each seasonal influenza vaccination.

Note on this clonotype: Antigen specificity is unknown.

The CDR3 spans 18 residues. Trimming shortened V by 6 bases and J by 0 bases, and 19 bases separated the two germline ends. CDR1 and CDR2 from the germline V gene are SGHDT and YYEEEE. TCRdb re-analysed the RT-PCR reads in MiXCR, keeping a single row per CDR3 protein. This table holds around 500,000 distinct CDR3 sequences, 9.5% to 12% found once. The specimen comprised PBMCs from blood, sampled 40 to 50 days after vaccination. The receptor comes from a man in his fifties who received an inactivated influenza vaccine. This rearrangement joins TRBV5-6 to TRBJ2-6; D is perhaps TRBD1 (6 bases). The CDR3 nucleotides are TGTGCCAGCATGCTGCTGGGACAAATACGCTCTGGGGCCAACGTCCTGACTTTC. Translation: CASMLLGQIRSGANVLTF.